One sample yielded the 6 T cell receptor beta chains listed below, sequenced in a study of blood T cell repertoires in COVID-19. The data were produced by immunoSEQ multiplex PCR, yet TCRdb's version contains in-frame clones alone and is incomplete. The sample records tens of thousands of clones, more than 65% being singletons. The sample taken for sequencing was peripheral blood. Every receptor here comes from a human donor in a cohort sampled during active COVID-19.

The chain is built from TRBV27 and TRBJ2-7, with 7 bases that match TRBD2. The V segment lost 6 bases and the J segment 1 base; nucleotides outside the gene matches: 9. This CDR3 is 15 amino acids long. Germline loops: CDR1 MNHEY, CDR2 SMNVEV (reference sequence). CDR3 coding DNA: TGTGCCAGCAGCCTTAGAGGGAGGGGATCCTACGAGCAGTACTTC. Protein: CASSLRGRGSYEQYF.

V is TRBV3-1 (or the pseudogene TRBV3-2) and J is TRBJ1-5, with 7 bases matching TRBD1. The CDR3 loop spans 14 amino acids. The junction had 1 base not matched to a gene; V was cut back by 5 bases and J by 0 bases. Germline V gene lookup returns CDR1 LGHDT and CDR2 YNNKEL (reference sequence). The CDR3 is CASSGTASNQPQHF. CDR3 nucleotide sequence: TGTGCCAGCAGCGGGACAGCTAGCAATCAGCCCCAGCATTTT.

The CDR3 nucleotides are TGTGCCAGCGGTACAGGGGTTCCTAATGAAAAACTGTTTTTT. It translates to CASGTGVPNEKLFF. The gene calls are TRBV28 and TRBJ1-4; 7 nucleotides agree with TRBD1. V gave up 8 bases and J gave up 3 bases; unmatched junction bases: 6. CDR1 and CDR2 from the germline V gene are MDHEN and SYDVKM. This CDR3 is 14 amino acids long. The complete variable domain, with remaining parts taken from reference TRBV28 and TRBJ1-4, reads DVKVTQSSRYLVKRTGEKVFLECVQDMDHENMFWYRQDPGLGLRLIYFSYDVKMKEKGDIPEGYSVSREKKERFSLILESASTNQTSMYLCASGTGVPNEKLFFGSGTQLSVL.

The chain links TRBV14 to TRBJ1-6; D is ambiguous. Germline V lookup: CDR1 SGHDN, CDR2 FVKESK. V lost 4 bases and J lost 0, with 7 bases in between. The CDR3 contains 15 residues. Here the CDR3 DNA reads TGTGCCAGCAGCCCCGGGAGCTCCTATAATTCACCCCTCCACTTT. It encodes CASSPGSSYNSPLHF.

The chain couples TRBV6-4 to TRBJ2-3; 7 nucleotides align to TRBD1. Germline loops: CDR1 MRHNA, CDR2 SNTAGT. This CDR3 is built from 14 residues. V lost 3 bases to trimming and J lost 5 bases; unmatched junction nucleotides: 5. CDR3 loop: CASSEQGERDTQYF. The CDR3 DNA follows: TGTGCCAGCAGTGAGCAGGGGGAACGAGATACGCAGTATTTT.

The J gene is TRBJ2-3, the V gene TRBV28, with TRBD1 identical over 9 bases. The CDR3 totals 16 residues. The J segment lost 4 bases and the V segment lost 5 bases, leaving 10 bases of the junction unmatched. CDR1 is MDHEN and CDR2 is SYDVKM in the germline V gene. CDR3 bases: TGTGCCAGCAGTGACCCACCGGGACAGGGATCAGATACGCAGTATTTT. It translates to CASSDPPGQGSDTQYF.